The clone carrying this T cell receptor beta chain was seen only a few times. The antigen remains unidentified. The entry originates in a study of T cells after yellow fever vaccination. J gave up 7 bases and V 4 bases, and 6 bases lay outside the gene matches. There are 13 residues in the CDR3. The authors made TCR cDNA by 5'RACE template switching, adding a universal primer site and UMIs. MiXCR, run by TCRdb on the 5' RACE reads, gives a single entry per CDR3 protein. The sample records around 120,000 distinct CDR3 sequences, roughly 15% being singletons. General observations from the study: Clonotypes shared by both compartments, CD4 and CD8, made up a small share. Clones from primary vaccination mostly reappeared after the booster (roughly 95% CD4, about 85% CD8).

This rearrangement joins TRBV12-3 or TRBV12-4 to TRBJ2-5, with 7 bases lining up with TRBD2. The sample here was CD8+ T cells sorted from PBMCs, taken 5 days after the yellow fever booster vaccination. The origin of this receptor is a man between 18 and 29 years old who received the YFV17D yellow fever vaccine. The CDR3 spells CASSWGGDRTQYF. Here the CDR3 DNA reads TGTGCCAGCAGTTGGGGGGGAGATCGGACCCAGTACTTC.